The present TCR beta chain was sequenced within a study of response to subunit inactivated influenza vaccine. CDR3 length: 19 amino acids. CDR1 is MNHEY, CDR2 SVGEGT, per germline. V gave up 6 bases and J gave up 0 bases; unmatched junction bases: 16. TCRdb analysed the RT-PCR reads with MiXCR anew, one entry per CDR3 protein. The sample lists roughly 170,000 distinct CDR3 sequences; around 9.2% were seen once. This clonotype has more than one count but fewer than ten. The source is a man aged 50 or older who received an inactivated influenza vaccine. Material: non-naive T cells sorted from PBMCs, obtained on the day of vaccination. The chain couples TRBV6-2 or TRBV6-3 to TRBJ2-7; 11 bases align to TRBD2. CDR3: CASSSIGTSGQMSSYEQYF. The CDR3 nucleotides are TGTGCCAGCAGCTCCATCGGGACTAGCGGACAAATGAGCTCCTACGAGCAGTACTTC.